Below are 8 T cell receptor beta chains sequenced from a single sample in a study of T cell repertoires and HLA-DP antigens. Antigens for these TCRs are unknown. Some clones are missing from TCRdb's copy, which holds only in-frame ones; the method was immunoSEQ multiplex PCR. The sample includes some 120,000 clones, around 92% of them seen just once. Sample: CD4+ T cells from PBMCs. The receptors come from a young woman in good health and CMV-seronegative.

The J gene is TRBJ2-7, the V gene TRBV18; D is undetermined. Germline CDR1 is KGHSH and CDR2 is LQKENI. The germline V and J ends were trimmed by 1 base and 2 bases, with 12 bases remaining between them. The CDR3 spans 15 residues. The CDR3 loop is CASSPLAGRPYEQYV. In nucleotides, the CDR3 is TGTGCCAGCTCACCACTCGCAGGACGGCCCTACGAGCAGTACGTC.

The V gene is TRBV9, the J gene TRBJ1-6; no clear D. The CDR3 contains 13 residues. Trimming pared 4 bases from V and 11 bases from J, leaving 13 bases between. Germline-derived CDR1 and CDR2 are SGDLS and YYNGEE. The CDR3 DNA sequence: TGTGCCAGCAGCACGACCCAAACTCCACCCCTCCACTTT. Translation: CASSTTQTPPLHF.

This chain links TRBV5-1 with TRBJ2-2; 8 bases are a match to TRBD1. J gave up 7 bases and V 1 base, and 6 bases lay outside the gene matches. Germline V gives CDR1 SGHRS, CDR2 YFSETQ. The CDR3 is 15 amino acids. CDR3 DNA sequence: TGCGCCAGCAGCTTGATGACAGGGGTTGGCGGGGAGCTGTTTTTT. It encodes CASSLMTGVGGELFF.

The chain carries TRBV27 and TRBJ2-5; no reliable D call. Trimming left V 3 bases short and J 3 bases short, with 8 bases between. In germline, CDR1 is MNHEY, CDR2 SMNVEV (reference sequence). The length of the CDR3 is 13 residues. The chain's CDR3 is CASSFLAEETQYF. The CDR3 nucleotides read TGTGCCAGCAGTTTCTTGGCAGAAGAGACCCAGTACTTC.

CDR3 in amino acids: CASSLAGFYNEQFF. The CDR3 DNA is TGTGCCAGCAGCTTAGCGGGATTTTACAATGAGCAGTTCTTC. The V call is TRBV7-9, the J call TRBJ2-1; D not resolved. CDR3 length equals 14 residues. V lost 0 bases, J lost 4 bases, and 7 bases lay in between. Germline-derived CDR1 and CDR2 are SEHNR and FQNEAQ (reference sequence).

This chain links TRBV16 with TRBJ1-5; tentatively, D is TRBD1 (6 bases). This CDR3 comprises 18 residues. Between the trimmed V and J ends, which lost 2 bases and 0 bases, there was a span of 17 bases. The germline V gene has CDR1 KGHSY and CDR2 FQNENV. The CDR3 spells CASSQTGTTFYSNQPQHF. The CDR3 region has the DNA TGTGCCAGCAGCCAAACCGGGACAACCTTCTATAGCAATCAGCCCCAGCATTTT.

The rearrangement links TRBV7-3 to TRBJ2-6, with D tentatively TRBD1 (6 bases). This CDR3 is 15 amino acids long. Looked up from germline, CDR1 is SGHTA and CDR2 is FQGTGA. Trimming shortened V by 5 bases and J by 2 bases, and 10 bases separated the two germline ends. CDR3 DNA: TGTGCCAGCAGCGTCACAGGGCCTGGGGCCAACGTCCTGACTTTC. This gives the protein CASSVTGPGANVLTF.

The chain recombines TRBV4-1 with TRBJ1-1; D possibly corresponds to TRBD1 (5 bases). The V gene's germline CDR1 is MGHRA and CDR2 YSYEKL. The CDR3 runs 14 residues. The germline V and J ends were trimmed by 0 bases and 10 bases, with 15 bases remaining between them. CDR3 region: CASSQDGQGSVAFF. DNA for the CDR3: TGCGCCAGCAGCCAAGATGGCCAGGGATCGGTAGCTTTCTTT.